A selection of T cell receptor beta chains follows, all from one sample in a study of T cell responses to AZD1222 COVID-19 vaccine. The protocol was immunoSEQ multiplex PCR, while the TCRdb copy is restricted to in-frame clones and leaves out a portion. Here the sample spans more than 85,000 clones, 88% being singletons. The sample here was peripheral blood, taken on day 0 of AZD1222 vaccination. The receptors here all came from an adult in good health. Each CDR3 is given with its conserved first and last residue. D genes are given only for firm matches. Only some rows state a clone size, as once, few, many or a class for expanded clones.

v_call	clone_size	d_call	j_call	cdr3_aa	cdr3_nt
TRBV6-5	once	-	TRBJ1-6	CASSQGGNNSPLHF	TGTGCCAGCAGCCAGGGCGGAAATAATTCACCCCTCCACTTT
TRBV5-1	-	TRBD1	TRBJ1-1	CASSLGQGANTEAFF	TGCGCCAGCAGCTTGGGACAGGGGGCCAACACTGAAGCTTTCTTT
TRBV7-2	once	-	TRBJ2-7	CASSLVLAHGNEQYF	TGTGCCAGCAGCTTAGTTCTGGCCCACGGCAACGAGCAGTACTTC
TRBV27	-	TRBD2	TRBJ2-7	CASSLVGGGSYEQYF	TGTGCCAGCAGTTTAGTGGGCGGGGGGTCCTACGAGCAGTACTTC
TRBV6-5	-	-	TRBJ1-1	CASSYSGVNTEAFF	TGTGCCAGCAGTTACTCCGGTGTGAACACTGAAGCTTTCTTT
TRBV18	-	-	TRBJ2-4	CASSPLDQAKNIQYF	TGTGCCAGCTCACCACTGGACCAAGCCAAAAACATTCAGTACTTC
TRBV10-1	once	-	TRBJ1-1	CASSRDKRFAFF	TGCGCCAGCAGCCGGGACAAGAGGTTCGCTTTCTTT
TRBV28	-	-	TRBJ1-2	CASSPGSGQALGYTF	TGTGCCAGCAGTCCTGGTAGCGGGCAGGCATTAGGCTACACCTTC
TRBV11-2	-	TRBD1	TRBJ1-6	CASSLAGTAYSPLHF	TGTGCCAGCAGCTTAGCCGGGACAGCTTATTCACCCCTCCACTTT
TRBV6-6	-	-	TRBJ1-2	CASSYGGRSYGYTF	TGTGCCAGCAGTTACGGAGGACGCTCCTATGGCTACACCTTC
TRBV20-1	-	-	TRBJ1-5	CSASWGPRVGQPQHF	TGCAGTGCTAGTTGGGGCCCCAGGGTTGGTCAGCCCCAGCATTTT
TRBV18	-	-	TRBJ1-1	CASSRVGGIATGNTEAFF	TGTGCCAGCTCCCGCGTGGGAGGGATAGCAACGGGGAACACTGAAGCTTTCTTT